The sequence of this T cell receptor beta chain was determined in a study of T cell repertoires in cytomegalovirus infection. Study at large: The authors relied on CMV epitopes, both recently identified HLA-C-restricted and well-studied HLA-B-restricted. Public TCR beta signatures were indicative of both CMV infection and a matching HLA type. Whole-study findings and limits: The ex vivo response was dominated by HLA-C-restricted CMV-specific TCR beta clonotypes.

CDR3 length equals 17 residues. CDR1 and CDR2 (germline): MNHEY, SVGAGI. V dropped 8 bases and J dropped 3; count of bases not matched to a gene: 8. Comment on this clonotype: Its matching antigen is unknown.

From the reads, TCRdb called clonotypes with MiXCR, one entry per CDR3 protein. The table includes around 570,000 distinct CDR3 sequences, 40% detected once. The origin of this receptor is a human donor in good health (CMV status not recorded). Some clones in this sample may be carry-over from other donors' samples. This specimen consisted of cultured PBMCs, obtained from culture after CMV antigen stimulation. V and J are TRBV6-5 and TRBJ2-1, with 15 bases aligning to TRBD2. The CDR3 spells CASCGTSGRTVYNEQFF. CDR3 DNA: TGTGCCAGCTGCGGGACTAGCGGGAGGACAGTCTACAATGAGCAGTTCTTC.